The 10 T cell receptor beta chains below all came from one sample that was sequenced in a study of blood T cell repertoires in COVID-19. TCRdb's table, derived via immunoSEQ multiplex PCR, lists solely in-frame clones and lacks some. The sample shows some 46,000 clones, approximately 83% of them seen only once. Sequencing used peripheral blood. The receptors were sampled from a woman older than 75 with COVID-19, enrolled during active disease.

V is TRBV5-1 and J is TRBJ2-7; 10 nucleotides agree with TRBD1. There are 15 residues in the CDR3. The ends lost 2 bases at V and 2 bases at J; junction bases unmatched: 4. CDR1 SGHRS and CDR2 YFSETQ come from the germline V gene. The CDR3 nucleotides are TGCGCCAGCAGCTTCCCGACAGGGGGCACCTACGAGCAGTACTTC. Translating gives CASSFPTGGTYEQYF. Looking up the rest from reference TRBV5-1 and TRBJ2-7 gives the full variable domain: KAGVTQTPRYLIKTRGQQVTLSCSPISGHRSVSWYQQTPGQGLQFLFEYFSETQRNKGNFPGRFSGRQFSNSRSEMNVSTLELGDSALYLCASSFPTGGTYEQYFGPGTRLTVT.

V gene TRBV2 combines with J gene TRBJ2-3; D is uncertain. CDR1 is SNHLY, CDR2 FYNNEI, per germline. The CDR3 totals 15 residues. The ends were cut back, 7 bases at V and 1 base at J, with 15 bases in the middle. CDR3 region: CASTSIVGGTDTQYF. In DNA, the CDR3 is TGTGCCAGCACCTCCATAGTAGGAGGCACAGATACGCAGTATTTT. Based on the CDR3 plus reference TRBV2 and TRBJ2-3, the full variable domain is EPEVTQTPSHQVTQMGQEVILRCVPISNHLYFYWYRQILGQKVEFLVSFYNNEISEKSEIFDDQFSVERPDGSNFTLKIRSTKLEDSAMYFCASTSIVGGTDTQYFGPGTRLTVL.

Written as DNA, the CDR3 is TGCAGCGTTGTTGGTCAGGGGGCGTGGGGCTACACCTTC. This translates into CSVVGQGAWGYTF. This rearrangement joins TRBV29-1 to TRBJ1-2, with 8 bases aligning to TRBD1. The V gene's germline CDR1 is SQVTM and CDR2 ANQGSEA. This CDR3 has 13 amino acids. The junction had 9 bases not matched to a gene; V was cut back by 4 bases and J by 8 bases.

V gene TRBV7-9 combines with J gene TRBJ2-7; 7 positions match TRBD2. Germline V CDR1 and CDR2: SEHNR, FQNEAQ (reference sequence). The CDR3 has 14 residues. The trim removed 3 bases at V and 3 bases at J, leaving 5 bases unmatched. The CDR3 DNA reads as TGTGCCAGCAGCTTGGGGGAGGGCTTCTACGAGCAGTACTTC. Its protein product is CASSLGEGFYEQYF.

The rearrangement joins TRBV6-1 to TRBJ2-1, with TRBD2 identical over 8 bases. The CDR3 extends over 17 amino acids. J gave up 4 bases and V 2 bases, and 10 bases lay outside the gene matches. Germline assignment: CDR1 MNHNS and CDR2 SASEGT. The chain's CDR3 is CASSENPPAGVYNEQFF. CDR3 DNA sequence: TGTGCCAGCAGTGAAAATCCCCCAGCGGGAGTATACAATGAGCAGTTCTTC.

The chain joins TRBV7-2 to TRBJ1-6; 11 bases match TRBD1. The V gene's germline CDR1 is SGHTA and CDR2 FQGNSA. The CDR3 is made up of 15 amino acids. J lost 10 bases, V lost 4 bases, and 6 bases had no gene match. The CDR3: CASSSQGTGGSPLHF. The CDR3 nucleotides read TGTGCCAGCAGCTCGCAGGGGACAGGGGGATCACCCCTCCACTTT.

DNA for the CDR3: TGTGCCAGCAGCTCGCAGGGGTGGAGTGAAAAACTGTTTTTT. It translates to CASSSQGWSEKLFF. V and J are TRBV5-5 and TRBJ1-4, with D tentatively TRBD1 (6 bases). In germline, CDR1 is SGHKS, CDR2 YYEKEE (reference sequence). This CDR3 contains 14 residues. Trimming removed 3 bases at V and 7 bases at J, with 13 bases between.

The chain uses TRBV19 and TRBJ2-4; D unresolved. The CDR3 has 12 amino acids. Germline loops: CDR1 LNHDA, CDR2 SQIVND (reference sequence). V was pared by 2 bases and J by 6 bases, with 5 bases between. The CDR3 DNA follows: TGTGCCAGTAGTATAAGAGGAAACATTCAGTACTTC. Its protein is CASSIRGNIQYF.

The chain uses TRBV19 and TRBJ1-5, with 7 positions matching TRBD1. Germline V lookup: CDR1 LNHDA, CDR2 SQIVND (reference sequence). This CDR3 region has 15 residues. Unmatched junction bases numbered 8, after V lost 2 bases and J lost 7 bases. The CDR3 region has the DNA TGTGCCAGTAGTATAAGGGGACAGTTCACCCAGCCCCAGCATTTT. This codes for CASSIRGQFTQPQHF.

The rearrangement joins TRBV7-2 to TRBJ1-2; 9 nucleotides line up with TRBD1. The CDR3 runs to 17 residues. V trimming: 4 bases; J trimming: 1 base; junction bases outside the gene matches: 10. Germline V gene lookup returns CDR1 SGHTA and CDR2 FQGNSA. DNA for the CDR3: TGTGCCAGCAGCTCCCCACAGGGGGCGCGGCGTAACTATGGCTACACCTTC. Amino acid sequence: CASSSPQGARRNYGYTF.